Shown below are 32 T cell receptor beta chains from a single sample sequenced in a study of blood T cell dynamics during melanoma immunotherapy. Time point given: pre-treatment baseline. The method was immunoSEQ multiplex PCR; TCRdb's version includes in-frame clones alone and lacks a portion of them. The sample includes 20,000 to 25,000 clones, 85% to 90% of them seen just once. The sample in question was blood, obtained from a patient treated with checkpoint blockade. Receptor source: a human donor with melanoma.

The CDR3 DNA sequence: TGTGCCAGCAGCCCGGGACTAGCGGTCTACGAGCAGTACTTC. Translation: CASSPGLAVYEQYF. The genes are TRBV7-7 and TRBJ2-7, with 11 bases aligning to TRBD2. V was pared by 5 bases and J by 3 bases, with 3 bases of the junction left unmatched. The CDR3 extends over 14 amino acids. CDR1 is SSHAT, CDR2 FNYEAQ, per germline (reference sequence).

The chain recombines TRBV4-1 with TRBJ1-2; 7 nucleotides match TRBD1. Germline CDR1 is MGHRA and CDR2 is YSYEKL. The CDR3 length is 15 residues. Trimming removed 3 bases from V and 4 bases from J; junction bases left unmatched: 8. CDR3 nucleotide sequence: TGCGCCAGCAGCCAGGGGGACAGCCCGGTCTATGGCTACACCTTC. As protein: CASSQGDSPVYGYTF.

This chain joins TRBV14 and TRBJ2-7; either TRBD1 or TRBD2 may supply D (5 bases each). Germline lookup yields CDR1 SGHDN and CDR2 FVKESK. V lost 4 bases and J 12 bases, leaving 19 bases between the germline ends. The CDR3 is made up of 13 amino acids. CDR3 region: CASSPMYRDPLYF. Written as DNA, the CDR3 is TGTGCCAGCAGCCCTATGTACCGGGACCCATTGTACTTC. Variable domain in full (rest from reference TRBV14 and TRBJ2-7): EAGVTQFPSHSVIEKGQTVTLRCDPISGHDNLYWYRRVMGKEIKFLLHFVKESKQDESGMPNNRFLAERTGGTYSTLKVQPAELEDSGVYFCASSPMYRDPLYFGPGTRLTVT.

The chain uses TRBV29-1 and TRBJ1-2; TRBD1 matches at 10 bases. Losses at the gene ends were 7 bases for V and 4 bases for J; bases not matched to a gene: 6. Germline-derived CDR1 and CDR2 are SQVTM and ANQGSEA. The CDR3 totals 13 residues. This chain's CDR3 is CSAGTGAIYGYTF. DNA of the CDR3: TGCAGCGCAGGGACAGGGGCGATCTATGGCTACACCTTC.

The chain carries TRBV5-1 and TRBJ1-1; D might be TRBD1 (6 bases). The CDR3 consists of 17 residues. CDR1 is SGHRS, CDR2 YFSETQ, per germline. Trimming stripped 4 bases from V and 3 bases from J, with 22 bases between. The CDR3 nucleotides read TGCGCCAGCAGCCCCGGGGGCAGGGCAGGGAGGGACACTGAAGCTTTCTTT. It codes for CASSPGGRAGRDTEAFF.

The CDR3 reads CASSSGGSSYEQYF. The CDR3 DNA is TGTGCCAGCAGCTCTGGTGGGAGCTCCTACGAGCAGTACTTC. The rearrangement uses TRBV7-2 and TRBJ2-7, with D possibly being TRBD2 (5 bases). The CDR3 contains 14 residues. The V gene's germline CDR1 is SGHTA and CDR2 FQGNSA. V was cut by 4 bases and J by 0 bases, with 10 bases left in between.

This sequence joins TRBV4-1 and TRBJ2-7; TRBD1 might be the D (6 bases). The CDR3 contains 21 residues. V lost 0 bases to trimming and J lost 4 bases, with 31 bases between them. The germline CDR1 and CDR2 sequences are MGHRA and YSYEKL. In DNA form, the CDR3 reads TGCGCCAGCAGCCAAGACCAGTGGGATTATGACAGGCACGGTTCCCAATACGAGCAGTACTTC. Protein sequence: CASSQDQWDYDRHGSQYEQYF.

The gene calls are TRBV30 and TRBJ2-1, with TRBD1 as a possible D gene (6 bases). Germline CDR1 is GTSNPN and CDR2 is SVGIG (reference sequence). There are 13 residues in the CDR3. The V gene lost 0 bases and the J gene lost 3 bases, with 6 bases spanning the gap. CDR3 sequence (DNA): TGTGCCTGGAGTGTACAGGGCTACAATGAGCAGTTCTTC. This encodes CAWSVQGYNEQFF.

The genes are TRBV19 and TRBJ1-5; tentatively, D is TRBD1 (5 bases). Trimming shortened V by 5 bases and J by 6 bases, and 14 bases separated the two germline ends. CDR1 is LNHDA, CDR2 SQIVND, per germline (reference sequence). The CDR3 has 14 amino acids. CDR3 in amino acids: CASSVRDLGQPQHF. DNA for the CDR3: TGTGCCAGTAGTGTCAGGGATTTGGGTCAGCCCCAGCATTTT.

V and J are TRBV6-1 and TRBJ2-7; 9 positions match TRBD1. V was pared by 2 bases and J by 2 bases, with 4 bases of the junction left unmatched. The CDR3 covers 15 residues. CDR1 MNHNS and CDR2 SASEGT come from the germline V gene. CDR3 sequence (DNA): TGTGCCAGCAGTGAACCGGGACAGGGAACCTACGAGCAGTACTTC. Translation gives CASSEPGQGTYEQYF.

This rearrangement joins TRBV10-2 to TRBJ2-3; 7 bases are a match to TRBD2. J was trimmed by 3 bases and V by 9 bases; bases with no gene match: 12. Germline values: CDR1 WSHSY, CDR2 SAAADI. The CDR3 runs 15 residues. CDR3 region: CASSGRERGTDTQYF. The DNA of the CDR3 is TGCGCCAGTTCGGGGAGGGAGCGGGGAACAGATACGCAGTATTTT.

V and J are TRBV6-5 and TRBJ1-1; D gene uncertain. Deletions cut 6 bases from V and 10 bases from J, with 15 bases between. Germline CDR1 reads MNHEY; CDR2 reads SVGAGI. The CDR3 is 12 residues long. The CDR3 DNA reads TGTGCCAGCAGCGACTCACCCAGGCGAGCTTTCTTT. Translation: CASSDSPRRAFF.

This chain connects TRBV11-3 to TRBJ1-3; D might be TRBD1 (5 bases). CDR3 size: 17 residues. Trimming shortened V by 2 bases and J by 0 bases, and 14 bases separated the two germline ends. Germline V CDR1 and CDR2: SGHNT, YENEEA. In DNA, the CDR3 is TGTGCCAGCAGCTTAAGGGGCAGCCCGATCTCTGGAAACACCATATATTTT. Its protein product is CASSLRGSPISGNTIYF.

The chain uses TRBV25-1 and TRBJ2-7, with 7 bases identical to TRBD1. CDR1 and CDR2 (germline): MGHDK, SYGVNS. V shed 5 bases, J shed 4 bases, and the junction held 8 bases outside the gene matches. This CDR3 contains 14 residues. The chain's CDR3 is CASSPRDRQYEQYF. Here the CDR3 DNA reads TGTGCCAGCAGTCCCCGGGACAGACAATACGAGCAGTACTTC.

The V gene is TRBV7-9, the J gene TRBJ2-7; 7 bases agree with TRBD1. V lost 8 bases, J lost 2 bases, and 15 bases stayed unmatched. CDR1 is SEHNR, CDR2 FQNEAQ, per germline (reference sequence). The CDR3 has 16 amino acids. The CDR3 spells CASGPPGQMITYEQYF. The DNA for the CDR3 is TGTGCCAGCGGGCCCCCGGGACAGATGATTACCTACGAGCAGTACTTC.

The chain uses TRBV18 and TRBJ1-5, with 7 positions matching TRBD1. Germline V gene data show CDR1 as KGHSH and CDR2 as LQKENI. V was clipped by 2 bases and J by 0 bases; unmatched bases: 10. The CDR3 contains 18 residues. The chain's CDR3 is CASSPRPAGGNSNQPQHF. CDR3 DNA sequence: TGTGCCAGCTCACCAAGGCCGGCAGGGGGTAATAGCAATCAGCCCCAGCATTTT.

The chain has TRBV7-3 and TRBJ1-1; D is undetermined. Germline-derived CDR1 and CDR2 are SGHTA and FQGTGA. The CDR3 spans 13 residues. Trimming took 4 bases from V and 3 from J, leaving 9 bases between them. CDR3 loop: CASSSLRYTEAFF. The CDR3 DNA follows: TGTGCCAGCAGCTCCCTCCGGTACACTGAAGCTTTCTTT.

CDR3 nucleotides: TGTGCCAGCAGTCTTGACAGTAGCTCCTACAATGAGCAGTTCTTC. Translated, it gives CASSLDSSSYNEQFF. The chain couples TRBV7-3 to TRBJ2-1; a weak D match, TRBD1 (5 bases). Germline CDR1 is SGHTA and CDR2 is FQGTGA. This CDR3 comprises 15 residues. V was pared by 6 bases and J by 0 bases, with 12 bases between.

The chain combines TRBV10-1 with TRBJ1-1; no firm D call. CDR3 size: 14 residues. The V gene lost 2 bases and the J gene lost 1 base, with 8 bases spanning the gap. In germline, CDR1 is WNHNN, CDR2 SYGVQD (reference sequence). CDR3 residues: CASSEKVRNTEAFF. In DNA form, the CDR3 reads TGCGCCAGCAGTGAGAAGGTGAGGAACACTGAAGCTTTCTTT.

This clone came up once. The chain couples TRBV15 to TRBJ2-2; 11 bases line up with TRBD2. V was clipped by 6 bases and J by 6 bases; unmatched bases: 12. This CDR3 spans 17 amino acids. CDR1 LNHNV and CDR2 YYDKDF come from the germline V gene (reference sequence). CDR3 in amino acids: CATSNPTSGRDPGELFF. CDR3 in DNA: TGTGCCACCAGTAACCCTACTAGCGGGAGAGACCCCGGGGAGCTGTTTTTT.

A word on this clone: Sequence at one end of the junction differs from germline and may be a read error. V gene TRBV19 combines with J gene TRBJ2-4, with 7 bases lining up with TRBD2. This CDR3 has 15 residues. Germline loops: CDR1 LNHDA, CDR2 SQIVND (reference sequence). Here the CDR3 DNA reads TGTGCCAGTAGAATAGCGGGCCTAGCCAAAAACATTCAGTACTTC. Translating it yields CASRIAGLAKNIQYF.

This clone was detected only a few times. The chain joins TRBV19 to TRBJ1-3, with 7 bases aligning to TRBD1. CDR1 is LNHDA, CDR2 SQIVND, per germline (reference sequence). This CDR3 comprises 15 residues. V lost 4 bases, J lost 11 bases, and 14 bases stayed unmatched. CDR3 nucleotide sequence: TGTGCCAGTAGTAGGCACCCGGAACAGGGGACACCCATATATTTT. Translation: CASSRHPEQGTPIYF.

V gene TRBV2 combines with J gene TRBJ2-5; TRBD2 matches 9 bases. TRBJ2-7 matches the DNA end more closely, so the J call is doubtful. The CDR3 contains 17 residues. Germline V gene lookup returns CDR1 SNHLY and CDR2 FYNNEI. CDR3 amino acids: CASSEALLTSGSYEQYF. In DNA, the CDR3 is TGTGCCAGCAGTGAAGCGCTTCTGACTAGCGGTTCCTACGAGCAGTACTTC.

The rearrangement joins TRBV28 to TRBJ1-1; 9 bases match TRBD1. The CDR3 sequence is 12 residues long. The V gene end was trimmed by 8 bases and the J gene end by 4 bases; junction bases not matched to a gene: 2. Germline values: CDR1 MDHEN, CDR2 SYDVKM. CDR3 sequence: CASYRGLTEAFF. In nucleotides, the CDR3 is TGTGCCAGCTACAGGGGGCTCACTGAAGCTTTCTTT.

The V gene is TRBV19, the J gene TRBJ2-1, with D possibly matching TRBD1 (6 bases). Trimming pared 6 bases from V and 5 bases from J, leaving 17 bases between. CDR3 length: 15 residues. From germline, CDR1 is LNHDA and CDR2 SQIVND (reference sequence). The CDR3 DNA is TGTGCCAGTAGGCTAAGGGGGATTTGGGACAATGAGCAGTTCTTC. It codes for CASRLRGIWDNEQFF. Full variable domain (remainder filled in from reference TRBV19 and TRBJ2-1): DGGITQSPKYLFRKEGQNVTLSCEQNLNHDAMYWYRQDPGQGLRLIYYSQIVNDFQKGDIAEGYSVSREKKESFPLTVTSAQKNPTAFYLCASRLRGIWDNEQFFGPGTRLTVL.

The table lists this clone with a count of one. The V and J genes are TRBV19 and TRBJ2-2, with D hard to call. Trimming left V 5 bases short and J 1 base short, with 8 bases between. The CDR3 runs 14 residues. Per germline, CDR1 LNHDA and CDR2 SQIVND (reference sequence). Written as DNA, the CDR3 is TGTGCCAGTAGTCCCCAGGTGAACACCGGGGAGCTGTTTTTT. This gives the protein CASSPQVNTGELFF.

The rearrangement links TRBV15 to TRBJ2-1, with TRBD2 as a possible D gene (6 bases). V gave up 5 bases and J gave up 7 bases, with 18 bases separating them. Germline lookup yields CDR1 LNHNV and CDR2 YYDKDF (reference sequence). The CDR3 runs to 15 residues. The CDR3 coding sequence is TGTGCCACCAGCTTCCTGGGGGGAGTCGAAAATGAGCAGTTCTTC. This encodes CATSFLGGVENEQFF.

The chain has TRBV6-5 and TRBJ2-7; D is undetermined. The CDR3 consists of 13 residues. Looked up from germline, CDR1 is MNHEY and CDR2 is SVGAGI. V was pared by 5 bases and J by 7 bases, with 15 bases between. The CDR3 coding sequence is TGTGCCAGCAGTCCCTATCCTCTGGGGGAGCAGTACTTC. Translated, it gives CASSPYPLGEQYF.

The rearrangement links TRBV30 to TRBJ1-3; 7 bases line up with TRBD1. Germline loops: CDR1 GTSNPN, CDR2 SVGIG (reference sequence). This CDR3 contains 15 residues. V lost 3 bases, J lost 0 bases, and 5 bases stayed unmatched. Written as DNA, the CDR3 is TGTGCCTGGAGCCTGACAGGGATCTCTGGAAACACCATATATTTT. It encodes CAWSLTGISGNTIYF. The full variable domain, completed using reference TRBV30 and TRBJ1-3, is SQTIHQWPATLVQPVGSPLSLECTVEGTSNPNLYWYRQAAGRGLQLLFYSVGIGQISSEVPQNLSASRPQDRQFILSSKKLLLSDSGFYLCAWSLTGISGNTIYFGEGSWLTVV.

The chain couples TRBV9 to TRBJ2-6; 10 bases are shared with TRBD1. Germline V gives CDR1 SGDLS, CDR2 YYNGEE. There are 18 residues in the CDR3. The junction had 8 bases not matched to a gene; V was cut back by 3 bases and J by 2 bases. This chain's CDR3 is CASSARDRGLPGANVLTF. CDR3 DNA: TGTGCCAGCAGCGCCCGGGACAGGGGACTTCCTGGGGCCAACGTCCTGACTTTC.

This chain connects TRBV6-5 to TRBJ2-3; D possibly corresponds to TRBD2 (5 bases). The germline V gene encodes CDR1 MNHEY and CDR2 SVGAGI. V was pared by 8 bases and J by 3 bases, with 18 bases between. The CDR3 consists of 15 residues. DNA for the CDR3: TGTGCCAGCTCTAGAGAGATCAGCGGAACAGATACGCAGTATTTT. Amino acid sequence: CASSREISGTDTQYF.

The chain joins TRBV6-5 to TRBJ2-7; D is unresolved. This CDR3 has 14 residues. Trimming shortened V by 2 bases and J by 6 bases, and 14 bases separated the two germline ends. The germline CDR1 and CDR2 sequences are MNHEY and SVGAGI. The CDR3 nucleotides read TGTGCCAGCAGTTACGGCAGAGGCGGTTTCGAGCAGTACTTC. This gives the protein CASSYGRGGFEQYF.